A single sample gave rise to the 26 T cell receptor beta chains below, sequenced in a study of blood T cell repertoires in COVID-19. Profiling relied on immunoSEQ multiplex PCR, and the TCRdb table lists in-frame clones only, not all of them. The sample gives around 42,000 clones, about 80% of which show up once; about 2.8% is in the top ten. The sample taken for sequencing was peripheral blood. These receptors came from a woman in her fifties or sixties with acute or convalescent COVID-19.

About this clone itself: One junction end does not reproduce the germline sequence, and a read error may be involved. The V gene is TRBV5-1, the J gene TRBJ1-1; no reliable D call. The germline CDR1 and CDR2 sequences are SGHRS and YFSETQ. The CDR3 covers 13 residues. CDR3 protein: CASRLAWNTEAFF. The DNA of the CDR3 is TGCGCCAGCAGGTTGGCCTGGAACACTGAAGCTTTCTTT.

The V gene is TRBV24-1, the J gene TRBJ2-2; perhaps TRBD1 as D (8 bases). Trimming removed 3 bases from V and 6 bases from J, with 13 bases in between. From germline, CDR1 is KGHDR and CDR2 SFDVKD. The length of the CDR3 is 15 residues. The CDR3 DNA reads as TGTGCCACCAGTGATCGACAGGGGAGGGCCGGGGAGCTGTTTTTT. Translating it yields CATSDRQGRAGELFF.

V gene TRBV2 combines with J gene TRBJ1-5, with D uncertain. CDR1 is SNHLY and CDR2 is FYNNEI in the germline V gene. V was cut by 2 bases and J by 7 bases, with 12 bases left in between. The CDR3 has 14 residues. The CDR3: CASSESGGRQPQHF. CDR3 DNA: TGTGCCAGCAGTGAATCGGGAGGGAGGCAGCCCCAGCATTTT.

The chain couples TRBV29-1 to TRBJ2-7, with TRBD1 matching over 7 bases. The CDR3 has 14 amino acids. Germline V gives CDR1 SQVTM, CDR2 ANQGSEA. J gave up 0 bases and V 4 bases, and 6 bases lay outside the gene matches. The CDR3 bases are TGCAGCGTTGGGACAGGATTAAGCTCCTACGAGCAGTACTTC. Encoded protein: CSVGTGLSSYEQYF.

The CDR3 DNA reads as TGTGCCAGCTCACCCGGGACAGGGAGAACTAATTCACCCCTCCACTTT. This sequence encodes CASSPGTGRTNSPLHF. The chain is built from TRBV18 and TRBJ1-6; 9 nucleotides line up with TRBD1. J gave up 6 bases and V 3 bases, and 6 bases lay outside the gene matches. This CDR3 contains 16 residues. Germline V gene sequence: CDR1 KGHSH, CDR2 LQKENI.

This clone showed up just a few times. V and J are TRBV27 and TRBJ1-2; D may be TRBD1 (6 bases). Germline loops: CDR1 MNHEY, CDR2 SMNVEV (reference sequence). There are 15 residues in the CDR3. The V and J ends lost 2 bases and 6 bases respectively, with 16 bases between them. DNA of the CDR3: TGTGCCAGCAGTTTAAGCCCCTGGACAGCCGATGGCTACACCTTC. It encodes CASSLSPWTADGYTF.

The chain uses TRBV9 and TRBJ1-1; D gene ambiguous. The CDR3 consists of 15 residues. The germline gives CDR1 SGDLS, CDR2 YYNGEE. The V gene lost 0 bases and the J gene lost 1 base, with 10 bases spanning the gap. This CDR3 is CASSVGVGGNTEAFF. The CDR3 bases are TGTGCCAGCAGCGTAGGTGTCGGCGGGAACACTGAAGCTTTCTTT.

The V and J genes are TRBV19 and TRBJ1-1, with TRBD1 identical over 7 bases. Germline loops: CDR1 LNHDA, CDR2 SQIVND (reference sequence). The length of the CDR3 is 15 residues. V lost 3 bases to trimming and J lost 4 bases; unmatched junction nucleotides: 8. Written as DNA, the CDR3 is TGTGCCAGTAGTATCGTCGAGGGGGCCGGCACTGAAGCTTTCTTT. Amino acids: CASSIVEGAGTEAFF.

V is TRBV29-1 and J is TRBJ2-5; 10 bases agree with TRBD2. In germline, CDR1 is SQVTM, CDR2 ANQGSEA. The CDR3 covers 13 residues. V was clipped by 6 bases and J by 4 bases; unmatched bases: 5. As DNA, the CDR3 is TGCAGCGTGGACCCTAGCGGGAGAGAGACCCAGTACTTC. Protein product: CSVDPSGRETQYF.

This chain links TRBV28 with TRBJ1-6, with 9 nucleotides matching TRBD1. This CDR3 contains 18 residues. Per the germline V gene, CDR1 is MDHEN and CDR2 is SYDVKM. V lost 6 bases to trimming and J lost 3 bases; unmatched junction nucleotides: 12. CDR3 coding DNA: TGTGCCAGCAGCTTCGGGACAGGGAGGTTCCTCTATAATTCACCCCTCCACTTT. As protein: CASSFGTGRFLYNSPLHF.

This chain uses TRBV7-8 with TRBJ2-1, with D perhaps matching TRBD1 (5 bases). CDR1 and CDR2 (germline): SGHVS, FQNEAQ. The CDR3 totals 14 residues. V shed 5 bases and J shed 9 bases, with 17 bases lying between them. The CDR3: CASSLDSGLGEQFF. Written as DNA, the CDR3 is TGTGCCAGCAGCCTTGACAGTGGTCTAGGTGAGCAGTTCTTC.

The sample holds one count of this clone. The chain carries TRBV5-1 and TRBJ1-2; D possibly corresponds to TRBD1 (6 bases). With 2 bases removed from V and 3 bases from J, the gap between germline ends came to 8 bases. The CDR3 runs to 13 residues. Germline V gene lookup returns CDR1 SGHRS and CDR2 YFSETQ. The CDR3 nucleotides read TGCGCCAGCAGCTTAGACAGGCACTATGGCTACACCTTC. As protein: CASSLDRHYGYTF. Filled out from reference TRBV5-1 and TRBJ1-2, the complete variable domain reads KAGVTQTPRYLIKTRGQQVTLSCSPISGHRSVSWYQQTPGQGLQFLFEYFSETQRNKGNFPGRFSGRQFSNSRSEMNVSTLELGDSALYLCASSLDRHYGYTFGSGTRLTVV.

The chain employs TRBV6-2 or TRBV6-3 and TRBJ1-5; 8 nucleotides match TRBD1. Germline V gives CDR1 MNHEY, CDR2 SVGEGT. The CDR3 has 16 amino acids. The J segment lost 2 bases and the V segment lost 5 bases, leaving 8 bases of the junction unmatched. The CDR3 protein is CASSRNQGAGNQPQHF. CDR3 nucleotides: TGTGCCAGCAGTCGGAATCAGGGGGCCGGCAATCAGCCCCAGCATTTT.

This clone has only one observation. V and J are TRBV30 and TRBJ1-1; D uncertain. This CDR3 has 11 amino acids. Germline V CDR1 and CDR2: GTSNPN, SVGIG (reference sequence). Trimming removed 4 bases at V and 0 bases at J, with 3 bases between. CDR3 coding DNA: TGTGCCTGGACTCTGAACACTGAAGCTTTCTTT. Encoded protein: CAWTLNTEAFF.

The chain combines TRBV2 with TRBJ1-1, with D hard to call. The CDR3 is 14 residues long. With 1 base removed from V and 5 bases from J, the gap between germline ends came to 11 bases. Germline CDR1 reads SNHLY; CDR2 reads FYNNEI. CDR3 bases: TGTGCCAGCAGTGAAGGGAGGGTTTTAACTGAAGCTTTCTTT. Translation: CASSEGRVLTEAFF.

V usage is TRBV13 and J usage is TRBJ2-5, with 11 nucleotides matching TRBD2. With V trimmed by 1 base and J by 4 bases, 5 bases remained unmatched. This CDR3 has 16 amino acids. CDR1 is PRHDT, CDR2 FYEKMQ, per germline (reference sequence). This CDR3 reads CASSLAASGGRETQYF. CDR3 bases: TGTGCCAGCAGCTTAGCGGCTAGCGGGGGGCGAGAGACCCAGTACTTC. Looking up the rest from reference TRBV13 and TRBJ2-5 gives the full variable domain: AAGVIQSPRHLIKEKRETATLKCYPIPRHDTVYWYQQGPGQDPQFLISFYEKMQSDKGSIPDRFSAQQFSDYHSELNMSSLELGDSALYFCASSLAASGGRETQYFGPGTRLLVL.

V and J are TRBV28 and TRBJ1-2; TRBD1 matches at 8 bases. Per the germline V gene, CDR1 is MDHEN and CDR2 is SYDVKM. V lost 8 bases, J lost 4 bases, and 9 bases stayed unmatched. There are 14 residues in the CDR3. CDR3: CASLTGGEGYGYTF. The DNA of the CDR3 is TGTGCCAGCCTAACAGGGGGGGAGGGCTATGGCTACACCTTC.

This sequence joins TRBV6-5 and TRBJ2-1; 12 positions match TRBD2. The CDR3 has 15 amino acids. Looked up from germline, CDR1 is MNHEY and CDR2 is SVGAGI. V lost 7 bases, J lost 4 bases, and 5 bases stayed unmatched. The CDR3 loop reads CASNLLAGGYNEQFF. CDR3 coding DNA: TGTGCCAGCAACTTACTAGCGGGAGGATACAATGAGCAGTTCTTC.

This clone has a handful of counts. The rearrangement uses TRBV18 and TRBJ2-2; TRBD2 matches 8 bases. The germline V gene has CDR1 KGHSH and CDR2 LQKENI. The CDR3 is 15 amino acids. V lost 3 bases, J lost 4 bases, and 4 bases stayed unmatched. The CDR3 here is CASSPSSGSTGELFF. The DNA of the CDR3 is TGTGCCAGCTCACCGTCGAGCGGGAGCACCGGGGAGCTGTTTTTT.

The rearrangement uses TRBV6-9 and TRBJ2-1; 11 bases fit TRBD1. CDR1 and CDR2 (germline): MNHGY, SVAAGI. J was trimmed by 6 bases and V by 4 bases; bases with no gene match: 5. CDR3 length equals 15 residues. CDR3 DNA: TGTGCCAGCAGTTCAGGACAGGGGGCGAGCAATGAGCAGTTCTTC. This encodes CASSSGQGASNEQFF.

The chain employs TRBV28 and TRBJ1-5, with 10 positions matching TRBD1. V lost 1 base to trimming and J lost 7 bases; unmatched junction nucleotides: 4. The CDR3 extends over 15 amino acids. In germline, CDR1 is MDHEN, CDR2 SYDVKM. The CDR3 bases are TGTGCCAGCAGTTTATACCGGGACAGGGGACAGCCCCAGCATTTT. The encoded protein is CASSLYRDRGQPQHF.

V is TRBV19 and J is TRBJ2-2, with TRBD2 as a possible D gene (6 bases). Germline V gives CDR1 LNHDA, CDR2 SQIVND (reference sequence). The CDR3 is 15 amino acids. V was pared by 8 bases and J by 4 bases, with 17 bases between. The CDR3 loop reads CASEDGGKGTGELFF. Here the CDR3 DNA reads TGTGCCAGTGAGGACGGGGGAAAGGGCACCGGGGAGCTGTTTTTT. The whole variable domain, filled in from reference TRBV19 and TRBJ2-2, reads DGGITQSPKYLFRKEGQNVTLSCEQNLNHDAMYWYRQDPGQGLRLIYYSQIVNDFQKGDIAEGYSVSREKKESFPLTVTSAQKNPTAFYLCASEDGGKGTGELFFGEGSRLTVL.

This sequence joins TRBV30 and TRBJ1-3; D remains ambiguous. Trimming stripped 5 bases from V and 2 bases from J, with 10 bases between. CDR3 size: 13 residues. Germline CDR1 GTSNPN, CDR2 SVGIG (reference sequence). CDR3 sequence reads: CAWPVKTGNTIYF. CDR3 nucleotide sequence: TGTGCCTGGCCGGTTAAAACTGGAAACACCATATATTTT. The full variable domain, completed using reference TRBV30 and TRBJ1-3, is SQTIHQWPATLVQPVGSPLSLECTVEGTSNPNLYWYRQAAGRGLQLLFYSVGIGQISSEVPQNLSASRPQDRQFILSSKKLLLSDSGFYLCAWPVKTGNTIYFGEGSWLTVV.

The rearrangement uses TRBV30 and TRBJ1-2; D remains ambiguous. The germline CDR1 and CDR2 sequences are GTSNPN and SVGIG (reference sequence). Trimming shortened V by 1 base and J by 4 bases, and 7 bases separated the two germline ends. The CDR3 spans 12 residues. The CDR3 spells CAWSERVYGYTF. The CDR3 DNA follows: TGTGCCTGGAGTGAGCGGGTCTATGGCTACACCTTC.

The chain couples TRBV6-4 to TRBJ2-3; 10 bases fit TRBD2. Germline assignment: CDR1 MRHNA and CDR2 SNTAGT. The CDR3 totals 15 residues. V shed 3 bases, J shed 3 bases, and the junction held 3 bases outside the gene matches. CDR3 nucleotides: TGTGCCAGCAGTGAAACTAGCGGGACGACAGATACGCAGTATTTT. This gives the protein CASSETSGTTDTQYF.

V is TRBV5-1 and J is TRBJ1-4; possibly TRBD1 for D (5 bases). V was cut by 4 bases and J by 8 bases, with 12 bases left in between. Germline lookup yields CDR1 SGHRS and CDR2 YFSETQ. The CDR3 runs to 13 residues. The DNA for the CDR3 is TGCGCCAGCAGCGGTGGAGGGGACGAAAAACTGTTTTTT. Translation gives CASSGGGDEKLFF.